The clone carrying this T cell receptor (beta chain) was observed a handful of times. Its antigen is as yet unknown. The sample originates from a study of CD8 T cells in ankylosing spondylitis. Study-wide results and limits: As for the disease-linked clones, they showed a CD8+ phenotype and occurred at relatively low frequencies in peripheral blood. Seemingly distinctive of ankylosing spondylitis blood was a TCR beta motif formed by eight highly homologous variants.

The CDR3 runs 17 residues. The trim removed 1 base at V and 0 bases at J, leaving 4 bases unmatched. The germline V gene encodes CDR1 SGHAT and CDR2 FQNNGV. Construction of TCR beta libraries was performed using quantitative 5'-RACE with molecular barcodes. One entry per CDR3 protein, called by TCRdb with MiXCR from the 5' RACE reads. This sample has fewer than 200,000 distinct CDR3 sequences, with 9.5% to 10% found just once. The receptor was derived from a female donor with ankylosing spondylitis or in good health (not recorded which). The material sequenced was blood, either unsorted or a sorted T cell fraction (not recorded which). The chain links TRBV11-2 to TRBJ2-4, with 9 nucleotides matching TRBD1. CDR3 in amino acids: CASSLGRTGVAKNIQYF. CDR3 nucleotide sequence: TGTGCCAGCAGCTTAGGAAGGACAGGGGTAGCCAAAAACATTCAGTACTTC. The whole variable domain, filled in from reference TRBV11-2 and TRBJ2-4, reads EAGVAQSPRYKIIEKRQSVAFWCNPISGHATLYWYQQILGQGPKLLIQFQNNGVVDDSQLPKDRFSAERLKGVDSTLKIQPAKLEDSAVYLCASSLGRTGVAKNIQYFGAGTRLSVL.